This is a list of T cell receptor beta chains from one sample in a study of beta chain features in type 1 diabetes. The repertoire was sequenced with immunoSEQ multiplex PCR; TCRdb's copy has only in-frame clones and lacks some. The repertoire consists of around 150,000 clones, with approximately 8.7% occurring once and the leading ten covering about 0.75%. Sequencing was carried out using central memory CD4+ T cells from blood. These receptors were obtained from a woman under 40 with type 1 diabetes. Both conserved end residues are part of each CDR3. D genes are given only for firm matches. Clone size is not always given. Where it is, it says once, few, many or a class for expanded clones.

J,length,size,V,D,CDR3,DNA
TRBJ2-3,13,few,TRBV27,.,CASSLHRAPTQYF,TGTGCCAGCAGTTTACACAGGGCACCCACGCAGTATTTT
TRBJ1-5,16,.,TRBV15,TRBD1,CATSRDRQGAGQPQHF,TGTGCCACCAGCAGAGACAGGCAGGGGGCCGGACAGCCCCAGCATTTT
TRBJ1-1,13,few,TRBV6-5,.,CASSYRRDGEAFF,TGTGCCAGCAGTTATAGGAGAGACGGAGAGGCTTTCTTT
TRBJ2-7,13,.,TRBV30,.,CAWSPQNIYEQYF,TGTGCCTGGAGTCCTCAGAATATCTACGAGCAGTACTTC
TRBJ2-7,11,few,TRBV28,.,CASSDTGLGYF,TGTGCCAGCAGTGATACAGGGTTGGGGTACTTC
TRBJ2-5,16,few,TRBV4-2,.,CASSRGMTTFQETQYF,TGTGCCAGCAGCCGAGGGATGACTACCTTCCAAGAGACCCAGTACTTC
TRBJ1-2,16,.,TRBV7-3,TRBD1,CASSFLGQVRDYGYTF,TGTGCCAGCAGCTTCTTGGGACAGGTCCGCGACTATGGCTACACCTTC
TRBJ1-1,14,few,TRBV30,TRBD1,CAWNRGAMRTEAFF,TGTGCCTGGAACAGGGGCGCAATGAGGACTGAAGCTTTCTTT
TRBJ2-5,12,few,TRBV2,.,CASSYLQETQYF,TGTGCCAGCTCCTACCTCCAAGAGACCCAGTACTTC
TRBJ2-3,14,few,TRBV29-1,.,CSGGHPPITDTQYF,TGCAGCGGGGGACATCCCCCCATCACAGATACGCAGTATTTT
TRBJ2-1,17,.,TRBV28,TRBD2,CASPSKAGGRSYNEQFF,TGTGCCAGCCCCTCGAAGGCGGGAGGACGGTCCTACAATGAGCAGTTCTTC
TRBJ1-5,14,few,TRBV21-1,.,CASSDRQGGQPQHF,TGTGCCAGCAGCGACAGACAGGGGGGACAGCCCCAGCATTTT
TRBJ1-1,14,.,TRBV5-4,.,CASSLVGLNTEAFF,TGTGCCAGCAGCTTGGTTGGGCTGAACACTGAAGCTTTCTTT
TRBJ2-1,14,few,TRBV7-7,.,CAIGGSSSYNEQFF,TGTGCTATCGGAGGGTCGAGCTCCTACAATGAGCAGTTCTTC
TRBJ1-2,13,few,TRBV7-3,.,CASSLGQGYGYTF,TGTGCCAGCAGCCTAGGGCAGGGCTATGGCTACACCTTC
TRBJ2-1,14,.,TRBV5-1,.,CASSLVGGVNEQFF,TGCGCCAGCAGCTTGGTAGGTGGAGTCAATGAGCAGTTCTTC
TRBJ1-2,15,few,TRBV13,.,CASSSQGGPNYGYTF,TGTGCCAGCAGCTCCCAGGGTGGACCTAACTATGGCTACACCTTC
TRBJ2-7,12,few,TRBV29-1,.,CSVRTEWYEQYF,TGCAGCGTAAGGACAGAGTGGTACGAGCAGTACTTC